Presented here are 2 T cell receptor beta chains from one specimen sequenced in a study of blood T cell repertoires in COVID-19. Sequencing used immunoSEQ multiplex PCR; TCRdb keeps in-frame clones, though not all of them. Counted here are roughly 140,000 clones, roughly 88% occurring once; the ten biggest clones make up approximately 1.2%. Specimen: PBMCs or T cells enriched from blood (not recorded which). The receptors originated from a woman in her 30s with acute COVID-19.

DNA of the CDR3: TGTGCCAGCAGTCTTCCACTAGCGGGAGGGCCCTACGAGCAGTACTTC. Amino acids: CASSLPLAGGPYEQYF. The gene calls are TRBV28 and TRBJ2-7; 13 nucleotides align to TRBD2. V dropped 5 bases and J dropped 2; count of bases not matched to a gene: 6. Germline CDR1 MDHEN, CDR2 SYDVKM. This CDR3 has 16 amino acids.

The rearrangement joins TRBV4-1 to TRBJ2-3, with D unclear. The germline V gene has CDR1 MGHRA and CDR2 YSYEKL. This CDR3 is 13 amino acids long. The V and J ends lost 4 bases and 4 bases respectively, with 9 bases between them. CDR3 sequence (DNA): TGCGCCAGCAGCCCGCATAGTGCAGATACGCAGTATTTT. This encodes CASSPHSADTQYF.